Listed here are 18 T cell receptor beta chains from one sample, sequenced in a study of identical twins. TCRdb reanalysed the 5' RACE reads using MiXCR and keeps one entry per CDR3 protein. The table lists approximately 220,000 distinct CDR3 sequences, around 7.6% of them singletons. This sample was shared with a second study, whose subject was yellow fever vaccine responses in identical twins.

The sequenced material came from CD8+ T cells sorted from blood. These receptors came from a woman between 18 and 30 years old in good health.

The genes are TRBV11-3 and TRBJ2-1, with 14 bases identical to TRBD2. CDR3 length equals 15 residues. With 5 bases clipped from V and 8 bases from J, the junction kept 5 bases outside the gene matches. Germline V gene lookup returns CDR1 SGHNT and CDR2 YENEEA. DNA for the CDR3: TGTGCCAGCAGCCGACTAGCGGGAGGGCCCCATGAGCAGTTCTTC. This gives the protein CASSRLAGGPHEQFF. Drawing the rest from reference TRBV11-3 and TRBJ2-1, the complete variable domain is EAGVVQSPRYKIIEKKQPVAFWCNPISGHNTLYWYLQNLGQGPELLIRYENEEAVDDSQLPKDRFSAERLKGVDSTLKIQPAELGDSAVYLCASSRLAGGPHEQFFGPGTRLTVL.

The chain joins TRBV7-9 to TRBJ2-1, with 7 bases aligning to TRBD2. Per germline, CDR1 SEHNR and CDR2 FQNEAQ (reference sequence). This CDR3 is 16 amino acids long. With 5 bases clipped from V and 5 bases from J, the junction kept 12 bases outside the gene matches. CDR3 in DNA: TGTGCCAGCAGCCATCCCCCGGGAGGCCGGAACAATGAGCAGTTCTTC. Translation gives CASSHPPGGRNNEQFF.

A few counts support this clonotype. This sequence joins TRBV29-1 and TRBJ2-3; 8 bases fit TRBD1. The CDR3 is made up of 15 amino acids. The trim removed 7 bases at V and 2 bases at J, leaving 11 bases unmatched. Germline CDR1 SQVTM, CDR2 ANQGSEA. This chain's CDR3 is CSGWGRQGPTDTQYF. The CDR3 DNA reads TGCAGCGGGTGGGGCCGACAGGGGCCCACAGATACGCAGTATTTT.

In this sample, this clonotype turned up many times. The chain has TRBV12-3 or TRBV12-4 and TRBJ2-3; tentatively, D is TRBD2 (6 bases). Trimming left V 5 bases short and J 8 bases short, with 14 bases between. The CDR3 loop spans 13 amino acids. Here the CDR3 reads CASSPPVGGTQYF. In DNA form, the CDR3 reads TGTGCCAGCAGTCCTCCCGTGGGGGGTACGCAGTATTTT.

This clonotype was detected many times. V and J are TRBV28 and TRBJ2-7, with 8 bases aligning to TRBD1. V gave up 6 bases and J gave up 4 bases; unmatched junction bases: 8. Germline CDR1 is MDHEN and CDR2 is SYDVKM. This CDR3 spans 14 amino acids. For the CDR3, the DNA is TGTGCCAGCAGCCGACCGACAGGGGTTTACGAGCAGTACTTC. It yields the protein CASSRPTGVYEQYF.

The sample holds many counts of this clonotype. This chain connects TRBV28 to TRBJ1-2; 8 positions match TRBD1. The ends lost 6 bases at V and 8 bases at J; junction bases unmatched: 8. The CDR3 extends over 13 amino acids. Per germline, CDR1 MDHEN and CDR2 SYDVKM. The CDR3: CASRAQGAEGYTF. CDR3 bases: TGTGCCAGCAGGGCTCAGGGGGCTGAGGGCTACACCTTC.

This clonotype came up many times. The chain recombines TRBV12-3 or TRBV12-4 with TRBJ1-1; TRBD1 agrees at 7 bases. The CDR3 spans 14 residues. V was pared by 6 bases and J by 5 bases, with 9 bases of the junction left unmatched. CDR3 nucleotides: TGTGCCAGCAGAGGAAGACAGGGAGGGACTGAAGCTTTCTTT. Its protein is CASRGRQGGTEAFF.

This clonotype was recorded many times. The chain employs TRBV7-9 and TRBJ2-3; TRBD1 aligns across 8 bases. Germline CDR1 is SEHNR and CDR2 is FQNEAQ (reference sequence). Germline trimming cut 5 bases from V and 1 base from J; bases unmatched to any gene: 5. CDR3 length: 15 residues. The CDR3: CASSPETGGTDTQYF. DNA of the CDR3: TGTGCCAGCAGCCCCGAGACAGGGGGCACAGATACGCAGTATTTT. Based on the CDR3 plus reference TRBV7-9 and TRBJ2-3, the full variable domain is DTGVSQNPRHKITKRGQNVTFRCDPISEHNRLYWYRQTLGQGPEFLTYFQNEAQLEKSRLLSDRFSAERPKGSFSTLEIQRTEQGDSAMYLCASSPETGGTDTQYFGPGTRLTVL.

This clonotype was observed a few times. The chain is built from TRBV12-3 or TRBV12-4 and TRBJ2-4, with D unclear. This CDR3 has 17 residues. V was pared by 1 base and J by 8 bases, with 21 bases between. This CDR3 is CASSLDFSRSGKYIQYF. DNA for the CDR3: TGTGCCAGCAGTTTAGACTTTTCCCGGAGTGGGAAATACATTCAGTACTTC.

This clonotype was counted ten times or more. V usage is TRBV7-6 and J usage is TRBJ2-7; D not resolved. CDR1 and CDR2 from the germline V gene are SGHVS and FNYEAQ. CDR3 size: 14 residues. V lost 5 bases and J 3 bases, leaving 14 bases between the germline ends. CDR3 sequence: CASSITGHRYEQYF. Written as DNA, the CDR3 is TGTGCCAGCAGCATAACGGGCCACCGCTACGAGCAGTACTTC.

This clonotype has at least ten counts. The V and J genes are TRBV5-1 and TRBJ1-1; TRBD1 matches 7 bases. The ends lost 3 bases at V and 1 base at J; junction bases unmatched: 9. Germline CDR1 and CDR2: SGHRS and YFSETQ. CDR3 size: 16 residues. CDR3 loop: CASSSGPGQQNTEAFF. Written as DNA, the CDR3 is TGCGCCAGCAGCTCTGGGCCGGGACAGCAGAACACTGAAGCTTTCTTT. Drawing the rest from reference TRBV5-1 and TRBJ1-1, the complete variable domain is KAGVTQTPRYLIKTRGQQVTLSCSPISGHRSVSWYQQTPGQGLQFLFEYFSETQRNKGNFPGRFSGRQFSNSRSEMNVSTLELGDSALYLCASSSGPGQQNTEAFFGQGTRLTVV.

This clonotype was seen a few times. CDR3 loop: CASSYPQQYRGNEQFF. CDR3 coding DNA: TGTGCCAGCAGTTATCCCCAACAGTACAGGGGTAATGAGCAGTTCTTC. The chain carries TRBV28 and TRBJ2-1; the match to TRBD1 covers 7 bases. The germline V gene encodes CDR1 MDHEN and CDR2 SYDVKM. The CDR3 is 16 residues long. Trimming at V came to 4 bases and at J to 7 bases, leaving 13 bases not matched to a gene.

The gene calls are TRBV29-1 and TRBJ2-1; TRBD2 matches at 7 bases. After removal of 4 bases from V and 6 bases from J, the junction contained 3 bases not matched to a gene. Germline V gives CDR1 SQVTM, CDR2 ANQGSEA. The CDR3 contains 12 residues. The CDR3 sequence: CSVAGTTNEQFF. The CDR3 DNA is TGCAGCGTTGCAGGGACTACCAATGAGCAGTTCTTC.

This clonotype occurred a few times. The genes are TRBV20-1 and TRBJ1-2, with 8 bases identical to TRBD1. The CDR3 covers 14 residues. The V segment lost 5 bases and the J segment 13 bases; nucleotides outside the gene matches: 18. Germline V gene data show CDR1 as DFQATT and CDR2 as SNEGSKA (reference sequence). Here the CDR3 DNA reads TGCAGTGCTCTCTTTCGCCTGGACAGGGAATTTGGCACCTTC. Protein product: CSALFRLDREFGTF.

This clonotype was detected a few times. The J gene is TRBJ2-3, the V gene TRBV24-1, with 10 bases that match TRBD2. V was pared by 4 bases and J by 2 bases, with 5 bases of the junction left unmatched. CDR3 size: 16 residues. From germline, CDR1 is KGHDR and CDR2 SFDVKD. The CDR3 region is CATSESTSGITDTQYF. The CDR3 DNA is TGTGCCACCAGTGAATCTACTAGCGGGATCACAGATACGCAGTATTTT.

This clonotype was observed many times. The chain employs TRBV4-1 and TRBJ2-3; TRBD2 aligns across 10 bases. Germline loops: CDR1 MGHRA, CDR2 YSYEKL. Trimming took 0 bases from V and 1 from J; bases not matched to a gene: 4. The CDR3 runs 17 residues. The CDR3 region is CASSQESLAGGTDTQYF. In DNA form, the CDR3 reads TGCGCCAGCAGCCAAGAATCGCTAGCGGGAGGCACAGATACGCAGTATTTT.

Ten or more counts support this clonotype. The genes are TRBV5-6 and TRBJ2-7, with a weak D call TRBD2 (5 bases). Trimming left V 1 base short and J 4 bases short, with 15 bases between. Germline CDR1 is SGHDT and CDR2 is YYEEEE. The CDR3 is 15 residues long. CDR3 residues: CASSLSFGLPYEQYV. CDR3 nucleotide sequence: TGTGCCAGCAGCTTGTCTTTCGGACTCCCTTACGAGCAGTACGTC.

This chain uses TRBV12-3 or TRBV12-4 with TRBJ2-1; D uncertain. The CDR3 runs 15 residues. The V end lost 3 bases, the J end lost 0 bases, and 9 bases lay between the germline ends. CDR3 coding DNA: TGTGCCAGCAGTTTCACATTGGGCTCCTACAATGAGCAGTTCTTC. Protein product: CASSFTLGSYNEQFF.